This T cell receptor beta chain was retrieved from a study of cytomegalovirus exposure and HLA in healthy donors. Researchers ran the PCR with 60 Vbeta and 13 Jbeta primers. TCRdb keeps only in-frame clones here, not all; method: immunoSEQ multiplex PCR. The sample has about 70,000 clones, around 70% seen once. Study-level points and caveats: It has been reported that TCR beta sequences accurately predicted the HLA-A and HLA-B alleles of most subjects. The authors enumerated 180 or so TCR beta chains as linked to cytomegalovirus.

In the case of this clone: Its target is not known.

This CDR3 contains 14 residues. The V end was cut by 6 bases, the J end by 7 bases, with 15 bases between. Germline-derived CDR1 and CDR2 are MNHEY and SVGAGI. The TCR was taken from a young woman in good health and CMV-seronegative. The genes are TRBV6-5 and TRBJ1-4; D gene ambiguous. Material for sequencing was PBMCs. The CDR3 coding sequence is TGTGCCAGCAGCCCGGGAGGCCCTCGTGAAAAACTGTTTTTT. It codes for CASSPGGPREKLFF.